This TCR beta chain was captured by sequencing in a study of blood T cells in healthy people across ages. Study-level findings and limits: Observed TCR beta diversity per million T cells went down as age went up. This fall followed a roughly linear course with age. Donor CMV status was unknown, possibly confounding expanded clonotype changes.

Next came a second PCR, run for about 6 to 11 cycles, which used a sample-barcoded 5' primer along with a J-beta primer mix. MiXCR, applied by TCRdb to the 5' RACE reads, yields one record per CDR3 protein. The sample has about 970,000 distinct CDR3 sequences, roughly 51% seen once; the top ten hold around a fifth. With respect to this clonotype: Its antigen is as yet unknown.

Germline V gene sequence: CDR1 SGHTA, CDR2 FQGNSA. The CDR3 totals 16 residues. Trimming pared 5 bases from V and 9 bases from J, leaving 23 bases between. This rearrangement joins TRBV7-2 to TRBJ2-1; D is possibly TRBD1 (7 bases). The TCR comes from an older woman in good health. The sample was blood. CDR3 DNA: TGTGCCAGCAGCCCCCCTGCGAGTCCCCAGGGGGGTGAGCAGTTCTTC. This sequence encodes CASSPPASPQGGEQFF.